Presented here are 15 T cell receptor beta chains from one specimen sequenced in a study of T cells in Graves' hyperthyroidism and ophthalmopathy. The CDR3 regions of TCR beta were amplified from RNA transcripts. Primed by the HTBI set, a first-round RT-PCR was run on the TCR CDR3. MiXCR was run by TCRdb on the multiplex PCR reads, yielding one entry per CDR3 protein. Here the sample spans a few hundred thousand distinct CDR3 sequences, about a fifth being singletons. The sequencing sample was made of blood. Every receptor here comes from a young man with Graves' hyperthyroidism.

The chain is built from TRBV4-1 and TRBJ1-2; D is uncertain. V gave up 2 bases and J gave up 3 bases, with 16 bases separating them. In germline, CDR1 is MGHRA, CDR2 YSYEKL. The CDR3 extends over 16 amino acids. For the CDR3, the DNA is TGCGCCAGCAGCCAAAGAGGAAAGGAACTCTACTATGGCTACACCTTC. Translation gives CASSQRGKELYYGYTF.

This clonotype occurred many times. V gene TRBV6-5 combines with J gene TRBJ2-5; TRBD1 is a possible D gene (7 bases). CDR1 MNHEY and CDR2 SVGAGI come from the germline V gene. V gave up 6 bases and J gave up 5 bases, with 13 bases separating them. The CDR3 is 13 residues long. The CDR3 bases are TGTGCCAGCAGCCAGGGGGGTTGGGAGACCCAGTACTTC. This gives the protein CASSQGGWETQYF.

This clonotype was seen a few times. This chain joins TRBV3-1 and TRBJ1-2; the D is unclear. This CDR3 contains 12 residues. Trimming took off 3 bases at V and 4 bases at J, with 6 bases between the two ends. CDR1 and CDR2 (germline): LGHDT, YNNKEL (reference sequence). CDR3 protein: CASSHGVYGYTF. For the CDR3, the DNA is TGTGCCAGCAGCCACGGCGTCTATGGCTACACCTTC.

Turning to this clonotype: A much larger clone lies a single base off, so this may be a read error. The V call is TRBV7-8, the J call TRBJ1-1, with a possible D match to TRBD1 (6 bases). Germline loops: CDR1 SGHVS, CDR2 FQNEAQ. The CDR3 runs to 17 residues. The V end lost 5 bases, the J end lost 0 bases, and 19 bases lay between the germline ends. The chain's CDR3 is CASSPGYREPLNTEAFF. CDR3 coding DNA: TGTGCCAGCAGCCCCGGGTACAGGGAGCCCTTGAACACTGAAGCTTTCTTT.

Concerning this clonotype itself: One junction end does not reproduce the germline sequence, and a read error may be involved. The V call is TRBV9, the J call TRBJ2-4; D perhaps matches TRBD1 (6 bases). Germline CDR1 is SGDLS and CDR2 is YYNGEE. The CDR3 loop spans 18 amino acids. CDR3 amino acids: CASSPTTGPVGSKNIKYF. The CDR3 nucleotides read TGTGCCAGCAGCCCAACGACAGGACCTGTGGGTAGCAAAAACATTAAGTACTTC.

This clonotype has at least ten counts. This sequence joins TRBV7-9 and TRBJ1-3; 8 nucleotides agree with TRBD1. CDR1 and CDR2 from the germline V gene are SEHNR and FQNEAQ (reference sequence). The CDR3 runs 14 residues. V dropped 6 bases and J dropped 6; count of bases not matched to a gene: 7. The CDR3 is CASRPGQETNTIYF. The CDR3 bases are TGTGCCAGCAGGCCGGGACAGGAGACAAACACCATATATTTT.

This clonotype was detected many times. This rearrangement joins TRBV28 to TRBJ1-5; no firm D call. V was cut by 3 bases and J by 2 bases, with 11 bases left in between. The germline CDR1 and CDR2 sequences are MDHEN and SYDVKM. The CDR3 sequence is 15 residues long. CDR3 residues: CASSFLRAGNQPQHF. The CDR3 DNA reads TGTGCCAGCAGTTTCCTCCGGGCTGGCAATCAGCCCCAGCATTTT. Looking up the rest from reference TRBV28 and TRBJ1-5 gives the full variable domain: DVKVTQSSRYLVKRTGEKVFLECVQDMDHENMFWYRQDPGLGLRLIYFSYDVKMKEKGDIPEGYSVSREKKERFSLILESASTNQTSMYLCASSFLRAGNQPQHFGDGTRLSIL.

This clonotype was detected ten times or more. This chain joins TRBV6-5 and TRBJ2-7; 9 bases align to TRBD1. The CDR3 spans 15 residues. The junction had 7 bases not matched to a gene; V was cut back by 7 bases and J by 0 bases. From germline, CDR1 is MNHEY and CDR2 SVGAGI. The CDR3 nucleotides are TGTGCCAGCACTCACCAGACAGGGGGCTCCTACGAGCAGTACTTC. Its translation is CASTHQTGGSYEQYF.

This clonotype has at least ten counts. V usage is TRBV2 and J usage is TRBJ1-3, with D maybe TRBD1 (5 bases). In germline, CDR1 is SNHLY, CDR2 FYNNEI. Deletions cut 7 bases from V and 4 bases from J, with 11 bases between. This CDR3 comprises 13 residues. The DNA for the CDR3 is TGTGCCAGCACCCAACAGGAAGGAAACACCATATATTTT. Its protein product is CASTQQEGNTIYF.

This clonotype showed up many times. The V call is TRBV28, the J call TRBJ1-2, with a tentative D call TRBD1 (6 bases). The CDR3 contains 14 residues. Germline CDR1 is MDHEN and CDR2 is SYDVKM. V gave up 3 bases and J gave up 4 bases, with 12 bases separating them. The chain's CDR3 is CASSFTGTLYGYTF. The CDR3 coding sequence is TGTGCCAGCAGTTTCACAGGGACACTCTATGGCTACACCTTC.

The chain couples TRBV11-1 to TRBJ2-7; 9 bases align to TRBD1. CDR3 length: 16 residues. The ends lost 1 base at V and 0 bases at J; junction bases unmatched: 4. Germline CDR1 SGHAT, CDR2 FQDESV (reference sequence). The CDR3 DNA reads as TGTGCCAGCAGCTTAGGACAGGGGGTCTTCTCCTACGAGCAGTACTTC. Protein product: CASSLGQGVFSYEQYF. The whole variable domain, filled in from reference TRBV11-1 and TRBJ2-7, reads EAEVAQSPRYKITEKSQAVAFWCDPISGHATLYWYRQILGQGPELLVQFQDESVVDDSQLPKDRFSAERLKGVDSTLKIQPAELGDSAMYLCASSLGQGVFSYEQYFGPGTRLTVT.

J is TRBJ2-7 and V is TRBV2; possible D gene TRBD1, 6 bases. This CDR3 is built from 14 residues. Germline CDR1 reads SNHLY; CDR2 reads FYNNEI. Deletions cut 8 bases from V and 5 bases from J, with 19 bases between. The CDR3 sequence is CASSQPVGTNEQYF. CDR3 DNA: TGTGCCAGCTCCCAACCGGTGGGGACAAACGAGCAGTACTTC.

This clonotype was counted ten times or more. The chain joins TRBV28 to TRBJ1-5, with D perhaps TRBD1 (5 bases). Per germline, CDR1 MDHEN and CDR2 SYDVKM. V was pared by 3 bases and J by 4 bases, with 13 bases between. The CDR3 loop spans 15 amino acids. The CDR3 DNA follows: TGTGCCAGCAGTTTTCCAGGGCAGTTAAATCAGCCCCAGCATTTT. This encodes CASSFPGQLNQPQHF.

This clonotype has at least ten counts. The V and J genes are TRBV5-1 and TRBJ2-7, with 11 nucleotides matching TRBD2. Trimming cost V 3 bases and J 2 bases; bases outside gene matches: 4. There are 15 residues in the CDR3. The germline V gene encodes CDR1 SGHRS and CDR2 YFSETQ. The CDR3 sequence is CASSSGLAGTYEQYF. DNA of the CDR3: TGCGCCAGCAGCTCCGGACTAGCGGGCACCTACGAGCAGTACTTC.

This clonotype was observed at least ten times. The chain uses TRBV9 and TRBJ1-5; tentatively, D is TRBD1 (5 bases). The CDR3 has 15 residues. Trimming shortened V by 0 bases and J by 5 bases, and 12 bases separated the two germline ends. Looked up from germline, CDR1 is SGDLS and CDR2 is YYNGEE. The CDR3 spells CASSVAPGPDQPQHF. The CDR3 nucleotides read TGTGCCAGCAGCGTAGCCCCGGGACCAGATCAGCCCCAGCATTTT.